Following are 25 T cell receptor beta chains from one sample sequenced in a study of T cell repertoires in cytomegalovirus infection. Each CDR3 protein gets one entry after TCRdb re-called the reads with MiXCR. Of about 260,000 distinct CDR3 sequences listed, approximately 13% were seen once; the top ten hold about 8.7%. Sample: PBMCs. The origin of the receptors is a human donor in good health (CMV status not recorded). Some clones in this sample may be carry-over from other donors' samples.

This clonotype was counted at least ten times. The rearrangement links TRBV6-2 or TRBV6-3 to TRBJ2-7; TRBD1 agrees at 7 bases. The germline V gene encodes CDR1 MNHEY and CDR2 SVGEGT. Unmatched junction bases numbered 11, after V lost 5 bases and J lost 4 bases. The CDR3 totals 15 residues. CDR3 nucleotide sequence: TGTGCCAGCAGTGACCCTACAGGGGATAGGTACGAGCAGTACTTC. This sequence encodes CASSDPTGDRYEQYF.

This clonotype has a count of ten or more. The DNA for the CDR3 is TGTGCCAGCAGTTACCAGCTCCCACTGACTCAGCCCCAGCATTTT. This codes for CASSYQLPLTQPQHF. The J gene is TRBJ1-5, the V gene TRBV2; unclear D gene. With 5 bases removed from V and 6 bases from J, the gap between germline ends came to 17 bases. Germline V lookup: CDR1 SNHLY, CDR2 FYNNEI. This CDR3 contains 15 residues.

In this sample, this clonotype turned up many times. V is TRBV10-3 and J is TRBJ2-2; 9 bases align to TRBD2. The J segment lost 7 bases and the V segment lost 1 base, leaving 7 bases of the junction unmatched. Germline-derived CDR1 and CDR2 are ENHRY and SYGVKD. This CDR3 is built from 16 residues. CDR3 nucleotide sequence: TGTGCCATCAGTGAGTTACCGGGACTAGCAGGCGGGGAGCTGTTTTTT. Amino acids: CAISELPGLAGGELFF.

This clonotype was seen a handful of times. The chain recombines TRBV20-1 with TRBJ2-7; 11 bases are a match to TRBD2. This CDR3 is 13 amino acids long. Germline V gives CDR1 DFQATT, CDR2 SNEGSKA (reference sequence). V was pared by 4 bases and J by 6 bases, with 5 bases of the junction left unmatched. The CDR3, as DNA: TGCAGTGCTAAAGTAGCGGGAGGGCTCGAGCAGTACTTC. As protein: CSAKVAGGLEQYF.

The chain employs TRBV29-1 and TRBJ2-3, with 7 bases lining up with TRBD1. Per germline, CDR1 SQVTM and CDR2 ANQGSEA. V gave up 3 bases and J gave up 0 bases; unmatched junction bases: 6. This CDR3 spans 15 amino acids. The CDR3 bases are TGCAGCGTTGAGGACAGGCGATTTAGCACAGATACGCAGTATTTT. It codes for CSVEDRRFSTDTQYF.

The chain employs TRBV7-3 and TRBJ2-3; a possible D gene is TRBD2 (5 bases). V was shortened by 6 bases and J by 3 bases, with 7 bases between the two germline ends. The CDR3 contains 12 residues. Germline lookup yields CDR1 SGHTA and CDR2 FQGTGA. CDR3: CASRRLTDTQYF. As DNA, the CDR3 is TGTGCCAGCAGGCGACTAACAGATACGCAGTATTTT.

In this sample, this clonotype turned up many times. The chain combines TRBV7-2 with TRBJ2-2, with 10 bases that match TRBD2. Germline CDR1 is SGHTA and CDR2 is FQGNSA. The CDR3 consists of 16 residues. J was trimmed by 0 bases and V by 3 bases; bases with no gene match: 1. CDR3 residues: CASSFGLAANTGELFF. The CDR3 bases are TGTGCCAGCAGCTTTGGACTAGCGGCGAACACCGGGGAGCTGTTTTTT.

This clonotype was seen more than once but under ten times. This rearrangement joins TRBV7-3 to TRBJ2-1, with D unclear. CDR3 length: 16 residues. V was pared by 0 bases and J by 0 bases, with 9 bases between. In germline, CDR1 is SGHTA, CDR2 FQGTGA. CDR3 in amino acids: CASSLTSYPSYNEQFF. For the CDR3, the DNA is TGTGCCAGCAGCTTAACTAGTTACCCCTCCTACAATGAGCAGTTCTTC.

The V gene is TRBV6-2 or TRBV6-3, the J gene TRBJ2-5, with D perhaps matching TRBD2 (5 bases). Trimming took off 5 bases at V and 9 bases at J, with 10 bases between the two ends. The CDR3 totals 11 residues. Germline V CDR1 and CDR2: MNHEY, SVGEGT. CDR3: CASSAAEAQYF. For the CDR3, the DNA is TGTGCCAGCAGTGCCGCGGAGGCCCAGTACTTC.

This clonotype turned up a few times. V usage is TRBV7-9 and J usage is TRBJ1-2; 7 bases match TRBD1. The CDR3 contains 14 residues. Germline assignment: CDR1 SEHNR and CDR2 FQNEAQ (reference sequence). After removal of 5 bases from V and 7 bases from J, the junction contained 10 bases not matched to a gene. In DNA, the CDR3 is TGTGCCAGCAGCCCCTTTGACAGGGAGGGTGGCTACACCTTC. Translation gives CASSPFDREGGYTF.

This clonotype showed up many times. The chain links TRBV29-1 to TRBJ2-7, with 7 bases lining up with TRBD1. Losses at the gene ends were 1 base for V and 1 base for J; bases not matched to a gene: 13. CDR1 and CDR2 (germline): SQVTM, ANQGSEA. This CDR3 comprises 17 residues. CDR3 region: CSVEGVGGAIESYEQYF. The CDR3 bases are TGCAGCGTTGAAGGGGTAGGGGGCGCGATAGAATCCTACGAGCAGTACTTC.

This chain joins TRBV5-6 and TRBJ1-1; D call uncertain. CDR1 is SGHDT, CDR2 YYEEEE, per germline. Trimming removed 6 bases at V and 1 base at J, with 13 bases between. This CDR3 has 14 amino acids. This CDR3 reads CASTSGPRNTEAFF. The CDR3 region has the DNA TGTGCCAGCACCTCCGGGCCTCGGAACACTGAAGCTTTCTTT.

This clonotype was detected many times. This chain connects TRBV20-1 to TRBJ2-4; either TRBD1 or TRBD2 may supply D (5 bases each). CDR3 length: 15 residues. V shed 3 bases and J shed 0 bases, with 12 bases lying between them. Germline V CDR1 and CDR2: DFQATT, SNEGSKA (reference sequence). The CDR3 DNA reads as TGCAGTGCTAGTGCTCCCGGGACAGCCAAAAACATTCAGTACTTC. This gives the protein CSASAPGTAKNIQYF.

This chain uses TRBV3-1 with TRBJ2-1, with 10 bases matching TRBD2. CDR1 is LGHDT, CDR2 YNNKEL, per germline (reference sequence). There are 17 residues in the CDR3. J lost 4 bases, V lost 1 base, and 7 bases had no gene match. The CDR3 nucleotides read TGTGCCAGCAGCCAAGTTGAGACTAGCGGGTTATACAATGAGCAGTTCTTC. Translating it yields CASSQVETSGLYNEQFF.

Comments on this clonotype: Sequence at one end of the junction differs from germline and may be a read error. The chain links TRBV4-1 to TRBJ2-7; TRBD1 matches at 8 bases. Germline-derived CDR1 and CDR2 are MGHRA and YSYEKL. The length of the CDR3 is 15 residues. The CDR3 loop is CASSQQGETYHEQYF. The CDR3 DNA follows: TGTGCCAGCAGCCAACAGGGGGAGACTTACCACGAGCAGTACTTC.

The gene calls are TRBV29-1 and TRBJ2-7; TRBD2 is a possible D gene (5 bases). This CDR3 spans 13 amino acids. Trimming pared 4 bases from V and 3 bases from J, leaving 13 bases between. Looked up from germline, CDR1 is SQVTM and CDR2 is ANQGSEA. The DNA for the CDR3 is TGCAGCGTTGCCTCCGGACTGAGCTACGAGCAGTACTTC. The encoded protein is CSVASGLSYEQYF.

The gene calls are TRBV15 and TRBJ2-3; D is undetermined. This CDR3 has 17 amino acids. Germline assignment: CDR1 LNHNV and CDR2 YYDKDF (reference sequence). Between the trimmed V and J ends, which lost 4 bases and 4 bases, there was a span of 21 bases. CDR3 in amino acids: CATSTTQDLRRPDTQYF. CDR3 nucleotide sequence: TGTGCCACCAGCACTACCCAGGACCTCAGACGTCCAGATACGCAGTATTTT.

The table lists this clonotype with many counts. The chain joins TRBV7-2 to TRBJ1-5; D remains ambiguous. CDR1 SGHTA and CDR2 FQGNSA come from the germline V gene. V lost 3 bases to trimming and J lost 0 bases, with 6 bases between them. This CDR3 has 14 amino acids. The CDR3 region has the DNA TGTGCCAGCAGCTTGGTTCATAGCAATCAGCCCCAGCATTTT. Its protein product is CASSLVHSNQPQHF.

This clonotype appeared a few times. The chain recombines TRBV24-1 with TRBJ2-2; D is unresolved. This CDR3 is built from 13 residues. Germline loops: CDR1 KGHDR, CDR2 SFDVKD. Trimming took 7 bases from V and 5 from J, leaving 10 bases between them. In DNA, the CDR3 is TGTGCCACCAGATCCTCAAAGACCGGGGAGCTGTTTTTT. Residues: CATRSSKTGELFF.

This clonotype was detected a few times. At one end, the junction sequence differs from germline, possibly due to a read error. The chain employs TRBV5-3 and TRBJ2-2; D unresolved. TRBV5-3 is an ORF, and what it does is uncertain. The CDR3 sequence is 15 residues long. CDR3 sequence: CASSLISRLTGELFF. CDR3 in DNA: TGTGCCAGCAGCTTGATAAGCAGGCTCACCGGGGAGCTGTTTTTT.

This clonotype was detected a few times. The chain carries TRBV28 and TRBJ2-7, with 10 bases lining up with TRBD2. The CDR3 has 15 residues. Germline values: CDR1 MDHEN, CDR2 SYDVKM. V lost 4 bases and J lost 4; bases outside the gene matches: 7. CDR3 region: CASSSLAGERYEQYF. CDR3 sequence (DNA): TGTGCCAGCAGTTCGCTAGCGGGAGAAAGGTACGAGCAGTACTTC.

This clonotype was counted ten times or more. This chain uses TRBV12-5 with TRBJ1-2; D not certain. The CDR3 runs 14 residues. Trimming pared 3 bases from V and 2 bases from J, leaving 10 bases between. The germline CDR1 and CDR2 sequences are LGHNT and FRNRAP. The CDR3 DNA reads TGTGCTAGTGGTTTTGACCCCGGGAACTATGGCTACACCTTC. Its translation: CASGFDPGNYGYTF. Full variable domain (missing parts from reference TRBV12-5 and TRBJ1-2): DARVTQTPRHKVTEMGQEVTMRCQPILGHNTVFWYRQTMMQGLELLAYFRNRAPLDDSGMPKDRFSAEMPDATLATLKIQPSEPRDSAVYFCASGFDPGNYGYTFGSGTRLTVV.

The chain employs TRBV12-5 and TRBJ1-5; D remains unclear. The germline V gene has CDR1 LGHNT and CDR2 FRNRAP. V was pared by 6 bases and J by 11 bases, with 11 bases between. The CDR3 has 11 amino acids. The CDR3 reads CASGLSGAQHF. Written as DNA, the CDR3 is TGTGCTAGTGGACTATCCGGGGCCCAGCATTTT.

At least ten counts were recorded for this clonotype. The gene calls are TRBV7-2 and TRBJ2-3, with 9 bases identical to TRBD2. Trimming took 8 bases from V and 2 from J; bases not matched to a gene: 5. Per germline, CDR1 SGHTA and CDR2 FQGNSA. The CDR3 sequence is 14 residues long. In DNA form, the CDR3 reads TGTGCCAGCGCTGGGACTAGCATCACAGATACGCAGTATTTT. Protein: CASAGTSITDTQYF.

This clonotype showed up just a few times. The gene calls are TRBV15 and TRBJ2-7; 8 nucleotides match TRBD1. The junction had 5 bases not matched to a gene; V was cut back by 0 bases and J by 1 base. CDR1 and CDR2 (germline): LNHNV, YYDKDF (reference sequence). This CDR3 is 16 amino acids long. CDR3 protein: CATSRDRGTGSYEQYF. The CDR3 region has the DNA TGTGCCACCAGCAGAGATCGAGGGACAGGATCCTACGAGCAGTACTTC.